A selection of T cell receptor beta chains follows, all from one sample in a study of blood T cell repertoires in COVID-19. Clones were sequenced by immunoSEQ multiplex PCR, and TCRdb holds only the in-frame ones, with some missing. The profile covers fewer than 20,000 clones, with roughly four fifths appearing a single time and 21% taken by the ten largest. The sample consisted of peripheral blood. The receptors here all came from an elderly man with active COVID-19. The CDR3 runs from the conserved cysteine through the conserved F or W. A D gene is named only where the DNA matches it firmly. Clone size appears in some rows only: once, few, many, or a class for an expanded clone.

>TRBJ2-2|.|TRBV27|TRBD1
TGTGCCAGCAGTTTCTACGGGACAGCGAACACCGGGGAGCTGTTTTTT
CASSFYGTANTGELFF
>TRBJ1-1|.|TRBV6-5|TRBD1
TGTGCCAGCACGGGACAGGTGAACACTGAAGCTTTCTTT
CASTGQVNTEAFF
>TRBJ1-1|.|TRBV5-1|.
TGCGCCAGCAGCCCTAACGTCGAGAACACTGAAGCTTTCTTT
CASSPNVENTEAFF
>TRBJ2-6|once|TRBV5-4|TRBD1
TGTGCCAGCAGCACACAGGGGAAAGGGTCTGGGGCCAACGTCCTGACTTTC
CASSTQGKGSGANVLTF
>TRBJ1-4|once|TRBV27|.
TGTGCCAGCAGTTACGGGGGTATGGATGAAAAACTGTTTTTT
CASSYGGMDEKLFF
>TRBJ1-2|.|TRBV18|.
TGTGCCAGCTCACCCCCTAATAAGCGTGGCTACACCTTC
CASSPPNKRGYTF
>TRBJ1-1|.|TRBV3-1/TRBV3-2|.
TGTGCCAGCAGCCAAGCCCCGGACACTGAAGCTTTCTTT
CASSQAPDTEAFF
>TRBJ2-1|.|TRBV28|TRBD1
TGTGCCAGCAGTTCGCTCCGGGACAGGGAGGGCCAGTTCTTC
CASSSLRDREGQFF
>TRBJ2-1|.|TRBV18|TRBD2
TGTGCCAGCTCTAACGGGGGGGGCTACAATGAGCAGTTCTTC
CASSNGGGYNEQFF
>TRBJ2-1|.|TRBV5-1|TRBD2
TGCGCCAGCAGCTTGGATCCCGGTAGCGGGAGAGGTGAGCAGTTCTTC
CASSLDPGSGRGEQFF
>TRBJ2-1|.|TRBV2|TRBD1
TGTGCCAGCCGAATCCCCGGGACAGGGGTTGGGGAGACTGAGCAGTTCTTC
CASRIPGTGVGETEQFF
>TRBJ1-6|few|TRBV4-3|TRBD1
TGCGCCAGCAGCTTCCGGGACAGGGACCTAGGCTCCTATAATTCACCCCTCCACTTT
CASSFRDRDLGSYNSPLHF
>TRBJ2-7|.|TRBV28|TRBD2
TGTGCCAGCAGTTTAACCCAGGGACTAGCCTCCGAGCAGTACTTC
CASSLTQGLASEQYF
>TRBJ2-1|.|TRBV7-3|TRBD2
TGTGCCAGCAGCCTGGGGACTAGCGGGAGCACCCTGGAGCAGTTCTTC
CASSLGTSGSTLEQFF
>TRBJ2-7|once|TRBV2|TRBD2
TGTGCCAGCAGGGACGGACTAGCGGGAGCATACGAGCAGTACTTC
CASRDGLAGAYEQYF
>TRBJ2-1|.|TRBV19|.
TGTGCCACCCAACTAGCAGAGGACAATGAGCAGTTCTTC
CATQLAEDNEQFF
>TRBJ2-2|.|TRBV11-2|.
TGTGCCAGCAGCTTAGGGGGAGGCAGCGCCAACACCGGGGAGCTGTTTTTT
CASSLGGGSANTGELFF
>TRBJ2-5|.|TRBV27|.
TGTGCCAGCAGTCCCCAGGGTTGGATGGAGACCCAGTACTTC
CASSPQGWMETQYF
>TRBJ2-7|few|TRBV2|.
TGTGCCAGCAGTGCGCGACAGTCCTCCTACGAGCAGTACTTC
CASSARQSSYEQYF
>TRBJ2-1|.|TRBV12-3/TRBV12-4|TRBD1
TGTGCCAGCAGGTGGACAGGAGCCAATGAGCAGTTCTTC
CASRWTGANEQFF
>TRBJ2-1|.|TRBV4-3|.
TGCGCCAGCAGCCAAGATCCTGGAGTCTACAATGAGCAGTTCTTC
CASSQDPGVYNEQFF
>TRBJ2-5|.|TRBV10-3|TRBD2
TGTGCCATCGGGATCAGCGGGACCGAGACCCAGTACTTC
CAIGISGTETQYF
>TRBJ1-2|.|TRBV12-3/TRBV12-4|.
TGTGCCAGCAGTTTGGGGCCCTCTGGCTACACCTTC
CASSLGPSGYTF
>TRBJ2-1|once|TRBV7-8|TRBD2
TGTGCCAGCAGCTCGGAAAATCGACTAGCGGTAACCTACAATGAGCAGTTCTTC
CASSSENRLAVTYNEQFF
>TRBJ2-1|.|TRBV6-2/TRBV6-3|.
TGTGCCAGCAGTGCTCCTCAGGGTACCTACAATGAGCAGTTCTTC
CASSAPQGTYNEQFF
>TRBJ2-7|.|TRBV10-3|.
TGTGCCATCACCGACGGGACTTCCGCCGAGCAGTACTTC
CAITDGTSAEQYF